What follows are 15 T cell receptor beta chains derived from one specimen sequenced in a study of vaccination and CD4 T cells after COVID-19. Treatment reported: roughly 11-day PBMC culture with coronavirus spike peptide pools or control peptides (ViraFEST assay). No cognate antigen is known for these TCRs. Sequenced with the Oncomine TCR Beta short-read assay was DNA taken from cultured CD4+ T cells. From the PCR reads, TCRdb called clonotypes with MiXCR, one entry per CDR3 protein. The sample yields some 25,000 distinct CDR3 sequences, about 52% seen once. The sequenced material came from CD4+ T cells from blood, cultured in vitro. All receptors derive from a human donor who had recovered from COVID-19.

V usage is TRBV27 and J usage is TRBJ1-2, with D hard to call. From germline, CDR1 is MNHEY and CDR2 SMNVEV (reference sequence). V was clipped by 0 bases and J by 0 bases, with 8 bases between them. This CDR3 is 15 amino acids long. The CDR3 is CASSLSPSPNYGYTF. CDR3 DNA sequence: TGTGCCAGCAGTTTATCGCCGAGCCCTAACTATGGCTACACCTTC.

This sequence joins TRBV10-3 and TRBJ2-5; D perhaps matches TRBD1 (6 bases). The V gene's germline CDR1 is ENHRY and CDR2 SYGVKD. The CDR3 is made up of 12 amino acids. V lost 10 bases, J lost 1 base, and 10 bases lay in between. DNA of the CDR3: TGTGCCACCCGGGACACCCAAGAGACCCAGTACTTC. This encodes CATRDTQETQYF.

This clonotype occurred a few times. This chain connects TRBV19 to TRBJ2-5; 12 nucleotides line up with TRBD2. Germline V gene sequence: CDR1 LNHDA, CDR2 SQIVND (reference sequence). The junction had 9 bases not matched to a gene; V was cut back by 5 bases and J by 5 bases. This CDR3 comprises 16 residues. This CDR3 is CASSVVPGTSGETQYF. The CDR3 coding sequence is TGTGCCAGTAGTGTGGTCCCCGGGACTAGCGGGGAGACCCAGTACTTC.

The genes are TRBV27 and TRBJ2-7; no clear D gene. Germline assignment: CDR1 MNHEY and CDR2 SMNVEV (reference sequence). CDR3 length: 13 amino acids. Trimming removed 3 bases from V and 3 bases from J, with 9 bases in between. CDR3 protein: CASSFREYYEQYF. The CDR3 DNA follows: TGTGCCAGCAGTTTTCGTGAGTACTACGAGCAGTACTTC.

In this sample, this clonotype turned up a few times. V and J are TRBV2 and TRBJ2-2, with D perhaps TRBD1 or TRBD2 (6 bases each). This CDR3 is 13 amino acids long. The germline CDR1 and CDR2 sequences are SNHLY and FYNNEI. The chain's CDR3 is CARGVEVTGELFF. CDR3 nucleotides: TGTGCGAGGGGGGTTGAGGTCACCGGGGAGCTGTTTTTT.

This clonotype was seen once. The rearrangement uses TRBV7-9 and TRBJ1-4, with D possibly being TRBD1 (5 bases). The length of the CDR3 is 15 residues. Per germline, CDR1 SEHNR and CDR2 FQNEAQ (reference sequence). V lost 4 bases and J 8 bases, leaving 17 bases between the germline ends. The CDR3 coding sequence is TGTGCCAGCAGCTCCCACAGGAATTCGGGGGAAAAACTGTTTTTT. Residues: CASSSHRNSGEKLFF.

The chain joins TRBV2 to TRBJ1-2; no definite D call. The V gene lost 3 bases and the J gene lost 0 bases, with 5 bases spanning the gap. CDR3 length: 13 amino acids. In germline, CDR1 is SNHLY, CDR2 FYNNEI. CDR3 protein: CASSDSANYGYTF. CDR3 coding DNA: TGTGCCAGCAGTGATTCTGCTAACTATGGCTACACCTTC.

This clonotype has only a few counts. The CDR3 protein is CASSFLAGNYEQYF. The CDR3 DNA reads as TGTGCCAGCAGTTTTCTAGCGGGGAACTACGAGCAGTACTTC. The rearrangement links TRBV27 to TRBJ2-7; TRBD2 matches 9 bases. The germline gives CDR1 MNHEY, CDR2 SMNVEV (reference sequence). CDR3 length: 14 residues. V was clipped by 3 bases and J by 3 bases; unmatched bases: 3.

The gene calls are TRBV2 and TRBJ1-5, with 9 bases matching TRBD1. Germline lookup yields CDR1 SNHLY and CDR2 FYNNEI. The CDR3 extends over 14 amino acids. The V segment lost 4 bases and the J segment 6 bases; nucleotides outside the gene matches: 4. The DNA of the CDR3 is TGTGCCAGCAGTGCGGACAGGGGTGGTCAGCCCCAGCATTTT. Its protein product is CASSADRGGQPQHF.

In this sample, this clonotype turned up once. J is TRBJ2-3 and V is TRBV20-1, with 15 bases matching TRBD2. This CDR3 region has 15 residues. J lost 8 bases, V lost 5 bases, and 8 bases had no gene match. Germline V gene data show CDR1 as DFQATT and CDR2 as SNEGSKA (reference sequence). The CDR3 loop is CSAPRTSGGAGTQYF. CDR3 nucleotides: TGCAGTGCTCCCAGGACTAGCGGGGGGGCGGGTACGCAGTATTTT.

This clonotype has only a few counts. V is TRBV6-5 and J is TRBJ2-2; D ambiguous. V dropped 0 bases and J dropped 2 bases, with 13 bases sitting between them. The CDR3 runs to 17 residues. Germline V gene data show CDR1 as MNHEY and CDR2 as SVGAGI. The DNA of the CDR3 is TGTGCCAGCAGTTACTCGAGACCGCTACATAACACCGGGGAGCTGTTTTTT. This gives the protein CASSYSRPLHNTGELFF.

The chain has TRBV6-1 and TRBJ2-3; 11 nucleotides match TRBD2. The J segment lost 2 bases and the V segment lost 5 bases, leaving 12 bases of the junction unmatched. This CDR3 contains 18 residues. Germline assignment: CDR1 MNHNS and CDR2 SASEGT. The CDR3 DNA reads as TGTGCCAGCAGTCCCGGAATAGCGGGAGGGCTGTACACAGATACGCAGTATTTT. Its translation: CASSPGIAGGLYTDTQYF.

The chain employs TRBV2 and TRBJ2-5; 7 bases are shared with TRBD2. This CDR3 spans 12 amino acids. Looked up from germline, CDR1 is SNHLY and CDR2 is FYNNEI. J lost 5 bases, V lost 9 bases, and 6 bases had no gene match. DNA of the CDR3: TGTGCCAGACGACTAGCTACGGAGACCCAGTACTTC. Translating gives CARRLATETQYF.

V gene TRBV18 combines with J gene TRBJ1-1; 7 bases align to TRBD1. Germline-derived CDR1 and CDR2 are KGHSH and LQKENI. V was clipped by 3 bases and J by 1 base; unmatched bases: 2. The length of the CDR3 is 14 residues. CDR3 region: CASSPRQGNTEAFF. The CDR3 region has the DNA TGTGCCAGCTCACCTCGACAGGGGAACACTGAAGCTTTCTTT.

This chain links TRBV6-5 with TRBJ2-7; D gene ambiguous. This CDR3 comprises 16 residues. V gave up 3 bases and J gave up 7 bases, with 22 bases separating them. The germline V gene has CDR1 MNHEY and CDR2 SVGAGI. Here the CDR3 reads CASSYRGTSLNGEQYF. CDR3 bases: TGTGCCAGCAGTTATAGAGGTACCTCCTTGAACGGGGAGCAGTACTTC.